The 5 T cell receptor beta chains in this list originate from one sample, sequenced in a study of cytomegalovirus exposure and HLA in healthy donors. PCR involved 60 Vbeta and 13 Jbeta primers. Measured with immunoSEQ multiplex PCR; TCRdb has only the in-frame clones, and not every one. Of 150,000 to 200,000 clones listed, 75% to 90% are singletons. Sample: PBMCs. All receptors derive from a man between 18 and 29 years old in good health and CMV-seropositive.

Notes on this clone: In the same sample, other DNA sequences code for this CDR3. CDR3 DNA: TGCGCCAGCAGCTCAAGGGGGAACACTGAAGCTTTCTTT. It yields the protein CASSSRGNTEAFF. This rearrangement joins TRBV5-1 to TRBJ1-1; maybe TRBD1 (5 bases). Germline CDR1 and CDR2: SGHRS and YFSETQ. V lost 3 bases, J lost 1 base, and 7 bases lay in between. This CDR3 has 13 residues.

The rearrangement links TRBV6-1 to TRBJ2-5; 7 bases fit TRBD1. The J call is in doubt because the DNA end fits TRBJ2-7 better. This CDR3 is built from 14 residues. CDR1 is MNHNS and CDR2 is SASEGT in the germline V gene. CDR3: CASARVTGIYEQYF. The CDR3, as DNA: TGTGCCAGCGCCAGGGTGACAGGGATCTACGAGCAGTACTTC.

This clone was recorded once. V gene TRBV19 combines with J gene TRBJ2-4; a weak D match, TRBD2 (6 bases). The V and J ends lost 1 base and 5 bases respectively, with 12 bases between them. The length of the CDR3 is 15 residues. The germline gives CDR1 LNHDA, CDR2 SQIVND (reference sequence). The CDR3, as DNA: TGTGCCAGTAGTATAGGGGGTACGGGAGAAAACATTCAGTACTTC. Translating gives CASSIGGTGENIQYF.

This rearrangement joins TRBV27 to TRBJ1-4; a weak D match, TRBD1 (6 bases). Trimming stripped 6 bases from V and 5 bases from J, with 22 bases between. Germline-derived CDR1 and CDR2 are MNHEY and SMNVEV (reference sequence). CDR3 size: 17 residues. The CDR3 bases are TGTGCCAGCAGGATTCACGCCCTACAGGGTGTAAATGAAAAACTGTTTTTT. It is translated as CASRIHALQGVNEKLFF.

The rearrangement links TRBV5-1 to TRBJ2-7, with TRBD1 matching over 10 bases. The length of the CDR3 is 17 residues. Trimming removed 4 bases from V and 5 bases from J; junction bases left unmatched: 15. Per the germline V gene, CDR1 is SGHRS and CDR2 is YFSETQ. The CDR3 DNA follows: TGCGCCAGCAGCCGCTTATGGACAGGGGGATCCCAGGACGAGCAGTACTTC. Amino acid sequence: CASSRLWTGGSQDEQYF.